Below, one T cell receptor (beta chain) is given with its context. The junction departs from the called germline gene at one end, perhaps through a read error. This sample stems from a study of molecular identifiers for immune sequencing clone quantification. The germline CDR1 and CDR2 sequences are LNHDA and SQIVND (reference sequence). There are 15 residues in the CDR3. TCRdb reanalysed the PCR reads using MiXCR and keeps one entry per CDR3 protein. The sample records some 40,000 distinct CDR3 sequences, 24% being singletons. The V call is TRBV19, the J call TRBJ2-5; no clear D gene. Sequencing used naive CD8+ T cells from blood, with Jurkat cell RNA spiked in. Subset indicated: FACS-sorted CD8+CD4-CCR7+CD45RA+ naive T cells. The origin of this receptor is a human donor in good health. Some libraries in this study had Jurkat cell RNA spiked in. CDR3 bases: TGTGTCAGTAGTATAGGAACTGCAGCCCAAGAGACCCAGTACTTC. Translating gives CVSSIGTAAQETQYF.